The source of this T cell receptor beta chain is a study of CD8+CD57+ T cells in acquired aplastic anemia. As for the study in general: The mean DNA yield obtained from sorted CD4+ and CD8+ cells came to around 3 ug. On average, healthy donors gave around 10 million reads for CD4+ cells.

The germline V and J ends were trimmed by 3 bases and 4 bases, with 10 bases remaining between them. From germline, CDR1 is DFQATT and CDR2 SNEGSKA (reference sequence). The CDR3 spans 13 residues. TCR beta VDJ and CDR3 were profiled, and genomic DNA was the template. Each CDR3 protein is one row after TCRdb ran MiXCR on the reads. This table has about 210,000 distinct CDR3 sequences, roughly 55% appearing once. There are many counts of this clonotype. The TCR sequence derives from a human donor in good health. The V and J genes are TRBV20-1 and TRBJ2-1; possible D gene TRBD2, 6 bases. Sequencing was carried out using sorted CD4+, CD8+, or CD8+CD57+ T cells (not recorded which) from PBMCs. This chain's CDR3 is CSASGGLYNEQFF. In DNA, the CDR3 is TGCAGTGCTAGTGGGGGACTTTACAATGAGCAGTTCTTC.